This T cell receptor (beta chain) came from a study of T-cell memory formation after mild COVID-19. CDR1 KGHDR and CDR2 SFDVKD come from the germline V gene. V lost 3 bases and J lost 8; bases outside the gene matches: 8. The CDR3 is 14 amino acids. TCRdb called the 5' RACE reads again in MiXCR, with one record for every CDR3 protein. This sample carries about 180,000 distinct CDR3 sequences, more than 15% of them seen once, and the ten largest clones take approximately 2.2%. Material: PBMCs or a T cell subset sorted from them (not recorded which). This receptor was obtained from an adult woman who had mild COVID-19 (a few samples of this study predate the infection). Cell type and time point are not known. J is TRBJ1-2 and V is TRBV24-1; 7 bases line up with TRBD1. The DNA of the CDR3 is TGTGCCACCAGTGATACCGGACAGGTGGGGGGCTACACCTTC. Protein: CATSDTGQVGGYTF.